The 26 T cell receptor beta chains below were found in one sample sequenced in a study of blood T cells in healthy people across ages. Then a second PCR, running roughly 6 to 11 cycles, was carried out with a sample-barcoded 5' primer and a J-beta primer mix. TCRdb re-called the 5' RACE reads through MiXCR, storing one row per CDR3 protein. The sample lists 540,000 or so distinct CDR3 sequences, 27% seen once, with approximately 18% in the top ten. The sequencing input was blood. Receptors originate from a woman in her sixties or seventies in good health.

This rearrangement joins TRBV9 to TRBJ2-3; 10 nucleotides agree with TRBD2. Germline V gene lookup returns CDR1 SGDLS and CDR2 YYNGEE. CDR3 size: 15 residues. With 5 bases clipped from V and 2 bases from J, the junction kept 5 bases outside the gene matches. CDR3 bases: TGTGCCAGCAGACCGGGACTAGCGAACACAGATACGCAGTATTTT. Encoded protein: CASRPGLANTDTQYF.

The table lists this clonotype with a few counts. CDR3 DNA sequence: TGTGCCAGCAGCCGGGAGACGGGAGCTTGGGATGAGCAGTTCTTC. Protein product: CASSRETGAWDEQFF. The chain is built from TRBV7-9 and TRBJ2-1; D might be TRBD2 (6 bases). V gave up 5 bases and J gave up 8 bases, with 19 bases separating them. Germline assignment: CDR1 SEHNR and CDR2 FQNEAQ (reference sequence). This CDR3 comprises 15 residues.

The CDR3 DNA follows: TGTGCCAGCAGCCAGTGGAACGAGCAGTACTTC. Protein product: CASSQWNEQYF. This chain links TRBV4-2 with TRBJ2-7; no firm D call. The CDR3 spans 11 residues. The germline V gene encodes CDR1 LGHNA and CDR2 YNFKEQ. V was pared by 3 bases and J by 5 bases, with 5 bases between.

This chain connects TRBV6-4 to TRBJ2-1; possibly TRBD1 for D (6 bases). Germline V CDR1 and CDR2: MRHNA, SNTAGT. CDR3 size: 16 residues. The V end lost 2 bases, the J end lost 1 base, and 12 bases lay between the germline ends. CDR3 protein: CASSDPARGSYNEQFF. CDR3 bases: TGTGCCAGCAGTGACCCCGCCAGGGGTTCCTACAATGAGCAGTTCTTC.

This clonotype was picked up a small number of times. CDR3 sequence (DNA): TGTGCCAGCAGAATTGGGACAGCTAATTCACCCCTCCACTTT. It yields the protein CASRIGTANSPLHF. The J gene is TRBJ1-6, the V gene TRBV6-2 or TRBV6-3, with 7 bases aligning to TRBD1. The germline V gene has CDR1 MNHEY and CDR2 SVGEGT. CDR3 length: 14 amino acids. V lost 6 bases to trimming and J lost 6 bases; unmatched junction nucleotides: 5.

The chain has TRBV7-9 and TRBJ2-1; D might be TRBD1 or TRBD2, each matching 5 bases. The DNA end is more similar to TRBJ2-7, so the J call may be wrong. Per germline, CDR1 SEHNR and CDR2 FQNEAQ (reference sequence). This CDR3 is 16 amino acids long. CDR3 nucleotides: TGTGCCAGCAGCTTAGTATCCGGGGCGGCGGGCTACGAGCAGTACTTC. Its translation is CASSLVSGAAGYEQYF.

This chain uses TRBV4-2 with TRBJ1-2; D is perhaps TRBD1 (5 bases). Germline-derived CDR1 and CDR2 are LGHNA and YNFKEQ. The CDR3 is 14 amino acids. Trimming shortened V by 1 base and J by 9 bases, and 15 bases separated the two germline ends. CDR3 region: CASSQANGEGSYTF. As DNA, the CDR3 is TGTGCCAGCAGCCAAGCCAACGGGGAGGGGAGCTACACCTTC.

The sample holds a few counts of this clonotype. This chain joins TRBV7-7 and TRBJ2-1; 8 nucleotides agree with TRBD2. Germline values: CDR1 SSHAT, CDR2 FNYEAQ (reference sequence). This CDR3 spans 14 amino acids. V lost 5 bases and J lost 6; bases outside the gene matches: 6. CDR3 sequence (DNA): TGTGCCAGCAGCCGGGGACTAGTTCCCAATGAGCAGTTCTTC. Its protein is CASSRGLVPNEQFF. Filled out from reference TRBV7-7 and TRBJ2-1, the complete variable domain reads GAGVSQSPRYKVTKRGQDVTLRCDPISSHATLYWYQQALGQGPEFLTYFNYEAQPDKSGLPSDRFSAERPEGSISTLTIQRTEQRDSAMYRCASSRGLVPNEQFFGPGTRLTVL.

The V gene is TRBV24-1, the J gene TRBJ1-5; D ambiguous. The CDR3 covers 14 residues. Trimming left V 2 bases short and J 5 bases short, with 9 bases between. CDR1 is KGHDR, CDR2 SFDVKD, per germline. In DNA form, the CDR3 reads TGTGCCACCAGTGATTCGATTACCGATCAGCCCCAGCATTTT. The encoded protein is CATSDSITDQPQHF.

This clonotype has only a few counts. V and J are TRBV9 and TRBJ2-5; 12 nucleotides line up with TRBD2. The CDR3 has 17 amino acids. The V and J ends lost 3 bases and 0 bases, in that order; junction bases with no gene match: 6. The germline CDR1 and CDR2 sequences are SGDLS and YYNGEE. The CDR3 DNA reads as TGTGCCAGCAGCGCGACTAGCGGGGGAACAAACCAAGAGACCCAGTACTTC. Its translation: CASSATSGGTNQETQYF.

This clonotype turned up a few times. The rearrangement uses TRBV6-2 or TRBV6-3 and TRBJ1-2; 7 bases fit TRBD1. With 2 bases clipped from V and 5 bases from J, the junction kept 11 bases outside the gene matches. CDR1 is MNHEY, CDR2 SVGEGT, per germline. There are 16 residues in the CDR3. The chain's CDR3 is CASSYVPGTETYGYTF. Here the CDR3 DNA reads TGTGCCAGCAGTTACGTCCCTGGGACAGAGACATATGGCTACACCTTC.

This clonotype occurred a few times. In this CDR3 the conserved last residue, phenylalanine or tryptophan, is missing, so a read error is likely. Here the CDR3 DNA reads TGTGCCAGCAGCTTAGGGTCTAGCGGGGGACTTCAAGAGACCCAGTACCTC. It yields the protein CASSLGSSGGLQETQYL. J is TRBJ2-5 and V is TRBV7-2, with 10 bases lining up with TRBD2. This CDR3 has 17 amino acids. Germline V gene lookup returns CDR1 SGHTA and CDR2 FQGNSA. V shed 1 base and J 2 bases; nucleotides not matched to a gene: 7.

This clonotype was detected only a few times. This sequence joins TRBV7-2 and TRBJ2-2, with 8 positions matching TRBD1. The V segment lost 5 bases and the J segment 8 bases; nucleotides outside the gene matches: 10. This CDR3 is 15 amino acids long. Germline CDR1 is SGHTA and CDR2 is FQGNSA. CDR3 in amino acids: CASSTLDRGGGELFF. CDR3 nucleotides: TGTGCCAGCAGCACCCTAGACAGGGGTGGGGGGGAGCTGTTTTTT.

A note on this clonotype: An end of the junction does not agree with germline; a read error may underlie this. This rearrangement joins TRBV9 to TRBJ1-2; no clear D gene. Germline V gene data show CDR1 as SGDLS and CDR2 as YYNGEE. CDR3 length: 14 amino acids. Written as DNA, the CDR3 is TGTGCCAGCAGCCCTACCTCTAACGACTATGCCTACACCTTC. Translated: CASSPTSNDYAYTF.

This clonotype turned up a few times. The rearrangement uses TRBV9 and TRBJ1-4; 11 positions match TRBD1. In germline, CDR1 is SGDLS, CDR2 YYNGEE. This CDR3 has 17 amino acids. V gave up 3 bases and J gave up 0 bases; unmatched junction bases: 4. CDR3 coding DNA: TGTGCCAGCAGCGAAGGGACAGGGGGAACAACTAATGAAAAACTGTTTTTT. Translation gives CASSEGTGGTTNEKLFF.

J is TRBJ2-1 and V is TRBV12-3 or TRBV12-4, with 8 bases identical to TRBD2. The CDR3 covers 16 residues. V lost 6 bases and J lost 4; bases outside the gene matches: 11. In DNA, the CDR3 is TGTGCCAGCAGATCTTACTTAGCGGGGACTTACAATGAGCAGTTCTTC. Translation gives CASRSYLAGTYNEQFF.

In its sample, this clonotype was seen a few times. The rearrangement uses TRBV3-1 and TRBJ1-4; no clear D gene. Trimming shortened V by 4 bases and J by 10 bases, and 13 bases separated the two germline ends. The germline CDR1 and CDR2 sequences are LGHDT and YNNKEL (reference sequence). The CDR3 is 13 residues long. The DNA for the CDR3 is TGTGCCAGCAGCCCTCAAGGGAAAGGAAAACTGTTTTTT. Protein sequence: CASSPQGKGKLFF.

The rearrangement joins TRBV20-1 to TRBJ2-5; D is ambiguous. The tail of the sequence fits TRBJ2-1 better, so the J call may be wrong. This CDR3 has 13 residues. Germline CDR1 DFQATT, CDR2 SNEGSKA (reference sequence). The CDR3 DNA is TGCAGTCCGTTGGCCAGCGTCTACAATGAGCAGTTCTTC. Protein sequence: CSPLASVYNEQFF.

The chain couples TRBV4-1 to TRBJ1-4; D gene uncertain. V lost 0 bases and J lost 11, with 16 bases in between. The germline V gene encodes CDR1 MGHRA and CDR2 YSYEKL. The CDR3 contains 15 residues. For the CDR3, the DNA is TGCGCCAGCAGCCAAGAAGGCGGGTCCGGAGAGAAACTGTTTTTT. Translating it yields CASSQEGGSGEKLFF.

This clonotype was counted between two and nine times. This chain connects TRBV28 to TRBJ2-5; no definite D call. The J call is uncertain, as TRBJ2-7 better fits the DNA end. Per germline, CDR1 MDHEN and CDR2 SYDVKM. The CDR3 sequence is 15 residues long. The CDR3 is CASSLGGAPSYEQYF. The DNA for the CDR3 is TGTGCCAGCAGTTTAGGCGGAGCACCCTCCTACGAGCAGTACTTC.

J is TRBJ2-1 and V is TRBV5-6; unclear D gene. The J call could be wrong; TRBJ2-7 is a better fit for the DNA end. The CDR3 totals 12 residues. Germline CDR1 reads SGHDT; CDR2 reads YYEEEE. In nucleotides, the CDR3 is TGTGCCAGCAGCTTGAAACTTCGCGAGCAGTACTTC. Protein product: CASSLKLREQYF.

This clonotype was counted between two and nine times. The CDR3 reads CSAIRSTGEETQYF. CDR3 coding DNA: TGCAGTGCTATTCGGAGTACAGGGGAAGAGACCCAGTACTTC. This chain connects TRBV20-1 to TRBJ2-5; 7 nucleotides line up with TRBD1. The CDR3 loop spans 14 amino acids. Trimming removed 4 bases from V and 3 bases from J; junction bases left unmatched: 8. CDR1 and CDR2 (germline): DFQATT, SNEGSKA (reference sequence).

There are a few counts of this clonotype. The rearrangement links TRBV25-1 to TRBJ1-4; no firm D call. CDR1 MGHDK and CDR2 SYGVNS come from the germline V gene. V was clipped by 4 bases and J by 3 bases, with 9 bases between them. This CDR3 comprises 14 residues. The CDR3 protein is CASSVGHSNEKLFF. CDR3 nucleotides: TGTGCCAGCAGTGTGGGTCATTCTAATGAAAAACTGTTTTTT.

As for this clonotype: The junction does not match germline at one end; this may be a read error. The rearrangement joins TRBV20-1 to TRBJ1-1, with D unresolved. Per the germline V gene, CDR1 is DFQATT and CDR2 is SNEGSKA (reference sequence). The CDR3 loop spans 13 amino acids. DNA of the CDR3: TGCAGTGCTAAGCAGGATTTGAACACTGGAGCTTTCTTT. As protein: CSAKQDLNTGAFF.

There are a few counts of this clonotype. Mismatch with germline at one junction end may stem from a read error. The chain recombines TRBV7-9 with TRBJ2-1; D unresolved. TRBJ2-5 matches the DNA end more closely, so the J call is doubtful. The V gene's germline CDR1 is SEHNR and CDR2 FQNEAQ (reference sequence). The CDR3 sequence is 12 residues long. CDR3 amino acids: CASTQDVEIQYF. CDR3 sequence (DNA): TGTGCCAGCACCCAGGATGTAGAGATCCAGTACTTC.

This clonotype was found a few times. The chain recombines TRBV9 with TRBJ1-2, with TRBD1 as a possible D gene (5 bases). Trimming took off 4 bases at V and 9 bases at J, with 13 bases between the two ends. The CDR3 length is 12 residues. Germline CDR1 is SGDLS and CDR2 is YYNGEE. Here the CDR3 reads CASSPGDARYTF. As DNA, the CDR3 is TGTGCCAGCAGCCCGGGGGATGCGCGCTACACCTTC.